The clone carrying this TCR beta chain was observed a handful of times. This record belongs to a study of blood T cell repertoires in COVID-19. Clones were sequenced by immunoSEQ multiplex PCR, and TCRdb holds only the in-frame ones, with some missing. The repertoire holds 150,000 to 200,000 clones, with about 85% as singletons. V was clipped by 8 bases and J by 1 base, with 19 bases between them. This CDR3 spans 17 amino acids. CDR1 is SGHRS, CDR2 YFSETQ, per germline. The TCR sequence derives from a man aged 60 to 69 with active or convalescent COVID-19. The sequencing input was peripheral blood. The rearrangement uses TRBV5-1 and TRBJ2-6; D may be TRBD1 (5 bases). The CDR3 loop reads CASEGHPSQSGANVLTF. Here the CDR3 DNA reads TGCGCCAGTGAAGGACACCCCTCCCAGTCTGGGGCCAACGTCCTGACTTTC.